The TCR beta chain under discussion was sequenced for a study of T cell responses to AZD1222 COVID-19 vaccine. Study-wide points: There were vaccine-associated CD4 TCRs across spike, dominant at 160-218 and 743-854.

The data were produced by immunoSEQ multiplex PCR, yet TCRdb's version contains in-frame clones alone and is incomplete. The sample has roughly 150,000 clones, around 93% seen once. As regards this clone: As yet, its antigen is unknown.

This sequence originates from an adult in good health. The sample was peripheral blood, taken on day 0 of AZD1222 vaccination.

The CDR3 coding sequence is TGTGCCAGCACCCAGGGTAACTATGGCTACACCTTC. This codes for CASTQGNYGYTF. The chain has TRBV6-6 and TRBJ1-2, with D maybe TRBD1 (5 bases). The CDR3 extends over 12 amino acids. V lost 7 bases to trimming and J lost 1 base, with 7 bases between them. Germline V lookup: CDR1 MNHNY, CDR2 SVGAGI (reference sequence).